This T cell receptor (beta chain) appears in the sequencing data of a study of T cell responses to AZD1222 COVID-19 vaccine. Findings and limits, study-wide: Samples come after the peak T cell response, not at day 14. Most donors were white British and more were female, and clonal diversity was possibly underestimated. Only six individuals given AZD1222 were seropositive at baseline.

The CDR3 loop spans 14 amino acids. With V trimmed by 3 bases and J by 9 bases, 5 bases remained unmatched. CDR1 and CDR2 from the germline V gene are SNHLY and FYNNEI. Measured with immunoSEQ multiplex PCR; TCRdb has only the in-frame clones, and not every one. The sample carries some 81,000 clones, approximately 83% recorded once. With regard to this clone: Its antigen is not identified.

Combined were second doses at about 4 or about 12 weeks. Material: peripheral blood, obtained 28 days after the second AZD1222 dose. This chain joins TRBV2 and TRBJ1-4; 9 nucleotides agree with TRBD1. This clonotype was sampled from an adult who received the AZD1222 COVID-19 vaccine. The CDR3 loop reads CASSEGQGRQKLFF. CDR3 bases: TGTGCCAGCAGTGAGGGACAGGGACGGCAAAAACTGTTTTTT. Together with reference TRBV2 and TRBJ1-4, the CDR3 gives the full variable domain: EPEVTQTPSHQVTQMGQEVILRCVPISNHLYFYWYRQILGQKVEFLVSFYNNEISEKSEIFDDQFSVERPDGSNFTLKIRSTKLEDSAMYFCASSEGQGRQKLFFGSGTQLSVL.